Listed here are 24 T cell receptor beta chains from one sample, sequenced in a study of blood T cell repertoires in COVID-19. Only in-frame clones appear in the TCRdb table, and some are missing; sequencing was by immunoSEQ multiplex PCR. The sample consists of nearly 60,000 clones, 90% of them appearing once. Sequencing input: peripheral blood. Receptors originate from a man aged 60 to 69 with active COVID-19.

The V call is TRBV6-4, the J call TRBJ1-6; 7 nucleotides line up with TRBD1. CDR1 is MRHNA and CDR2 is SNTAGT in the germline V gene. With V trimmed by 2 bases and J by 7 bases, 5 bases remained unmatched. The CDR3 runs 15 residues. This CDR3 reads CASSDQPGQNSPLHF. In DNA, the CDR3 is TGTGCCAGCAGTGACCAACCGGGACAGAATTCACCCCTCCACTTT.

The chain is built from TRBV5-4 and TRBJ2-1, with D hard to call. Germline V CDR1 and CDR2: SGHNT, YYREEE (reference sequence). With 3 bases removed from V and 5 bases from J, the gap between germline ends came to 21 bases. The CDR3 extends over 17 amino acids. The CDR3 region has the DNA TGTGCCAGCAGCTCTATTAATACGTACGAGGCCAACAATGAGCAGTTCTTC. This codes for CASSSINTYEANNEQFF.

The chain links TRBV25-1 to TRBJ2-5; 8 nucleotides align to TRBD2. From germline, CDR1 is MGHDK and CDR2 SYGVNS. The V and J ends lost 6 bases and 3 bases, in that order; junction bases with no gene match: 3. The CDR3 runs to 13 residues. The DNA of the CDR3 is TGTGCCAGCAGAACTAGCGGCAAAGAGACCCAGTACTTC. Its translation: CASRTSGKETQYF. Full variable domain (rest looked up from reference TRBV25-1 and TRBJ2-5): EADIYQTPRYLVIGTGKKITLECSQTMGHDKMYWYQQDPGMELHLIHYSYGVNSTEKGDLSSESTVSRIRTEHFPLTLESARPSHTSQYLCASRTSGKETQYFGPGTRLLVL.

The chain has TRBV4-2 and TRBJ2-5; 9 positions agree with TRBD1. Looked up from germline, CDR1 is LGHNA and CDR2 is YNFKEQ. There are 15 residues in the CDR3. Trimming removed 4 bases from V and 4 bases from J; junction bases left unmatched: 7. CDR3 sequence reads: CASSPTGGGAETQYF. The CDR3 DNA is TGTGCCAGCAGCCCGACAGGGGGAGGGGCAGAGACCCAGTACTTC.

The chain uses TRBV11-1 and TRBJ2-1, with D tentatively TRBD2 (7 bases). Deletions cut 8 bases from V and 0 bases from J, with 17 bases between. This CDR3 comprises 16 residues. CDR1 and CDR2 (germline): SGHAT, FQDESV (reference sequence). The CDR3 region has the DNA TGTGCCAGCGGCCCCGGGGGGCCGAGCTCCTACAATGAGCAGTTCTTC. It is translated as CASGPGGPSSYNEQFF.

The V gene is TRBV30, the J gene TRBJ2-3; 11 positions agree with TRBD2. The CDR3 is 16 amino acids. Germline CDR1 is GTSNPN and CDR2 is SVGIG (reference sequence). J was trimmed by 2 bases and V by 0 bases; bases with no gene match: 4. The CDR3 here is CAWSVLAGAITDTQYF. In nucleotides, the CDR3 is TGTGCCTGGAGTGTACTAGCGGGGGCGATCACAGATACGCAGTATTTT. The entire variable domain, with the rest obtained from reference TRBV30 and TRBJ2-3, is as follows: SQTIHQWPATLVQPVGSPLSLECTVEGTSNPNLYWYRQAAGRGLQLLFYSVGIGQISSEVPQNLSASRPQDRQFILSSKKLLLSDSGFYLCAWSVLAGAITDTQYFGPGTRLTVL.

The chain joins TRBV7-9 to TRBJ1-5; D unresolved. Germline V gives CDR1 SEHNR, CDR2 FQNEAQ (reference sequence). This CDR3 is 14 amino acids long. V was clipped by 3 bases and J by 4 bases, with 10 bases between them. The CDR3 nucleotides read TGTGCCAGCAGCTTGGCAGGATCTAATCAGCCCCAGCATTTT. It yields the protein CASSLAGSNQPQHF.

The chain recombines TRBV5-8 with TRBJ2-1; 7 bases fit TRBD1. After removal of 0 bases from V and 0 bases from J, the junction contained 3 bases not matched to a gene. The CDR3 consists of 16 residues. Germline V gives CDR1 SGHTS, CDR2 YDEGEE. CDR3 sequence: CASSLGQGSSYNEQFF. For the CDR3, the DNA is TGTGCCAGCAGCTTGGGACAGGGTAGCTCCTACAATGAGCAGTTCTTC. The full variable domain, its missing parts supplied by reference TRBV5-8 and TRBJ2-1, is EAGVTQSPTHLIKTRGQQATLRCSPISGHTSVYWYQQALGLGLQFLLWYDEGEERNRGNFPPRFSGRQFPNYSSELNVNALELEDSALYLCASSLGQGSSYNEQFFGPGTRLTVL.

The genes are TRBV27 and TRBJ1-1; TRBD1 agrees at 10 bases. With 5 bases clipped from V and 5 bases from J, the junction kept 5 bases outside the gene matches. The CDR3 covers 14 residues. Germline V gene lookup returns CDR1 MNHEY and CDR2 SMNVEV (reference sequence). In DNA form, the CDR3 reads TGTGCCAGCAGTCATCGGGGACAGGGGACTGAAGCTTTCTTT. Its translation: CASSHRGQGTEAFF.

The DNA for the CDR3 is TGTGCCAGCAGTGTCGGACAGGAATTTAATGGCTACACCTTC. Protein sequence: CASSVGQEFNGYTF. The chain recombines TRBV28 with TRBJ1-2; 7 bases are shared with TRBD1. The CDR3 is 14 amino acids. Germline lookup yields CDR1 MDHEN and CDR2 SYDVKM. V shed 5 bases, J shed 6 bases, and the junction held 9 bases outside the gene matches.

The chain employs TRBV27 and TRBJ2-5; 9 bases match TRBD1. The CDR3 length is 18 residues. Germline V gene lookup returns CDR1 MNHEY and CDR2 SMNVEV (reference sequence). Unmatched junction bases numbered 16, after V lost 6 bases and J lost 2 bases. CDR3 residues: CASRIRGTGLGKQETQYF. The CDR3 nucleotides read TGTGCCAGCAGGATCCGGGGGACAGGGTTAGGCAAACAAGAGACCCAGTACTTC.

Only a few counts were recorded for this clone. The chain uses TRBV5-5 and TRBJ1-6; TRBD1 might be the D (6 bases). Germline CDR1 and CDR2: SGHKS and YYEKEE (reference sequence). Between the trimmed V and J ends, which lost 7 bases and 0 bases, there was a span of 14 bases. CDR3 length: 16 residues. CDR3: CASAIQGGSYNSPLHF. CDR3 nucleotide sequence: TGTGCCAGCGCGATACAGGGCGGCTCCTATAATTCACCCCTCCACTTT.

V usage is TRBV15 and J usage is TRBJ2-3, with 7 bases matching TRBD1. The CDR3 sequence is 14 residues long. Per germline, CDR1 LNHNV and CDR2 YYDKDF (reference sequence). V lost 1 base, J lost 4 bases, and 2 bases stayed unmatched. The CDR3 spells CATSRVTGADTQYF. CDR3 DNA: TGTGCCACCAGCAGAGTAACAGGGGCAGATACGCAGTATTTT.

The chain couples TRBV24-1 to TRBJ2-1; possible D gene TRBD2, 5 bases. Trimming removed 0 bases from V and 0 bases from J, with 8 bases in between. The CDR3 runs to 16 residues. Per the germline V gene, CDR1 is KGHDR and CDR2 is SFDVKD. The CDR3 DNA is TGTGCCACCAGTGATTTGCCCGGAGGCTCCTACAATGAGCAGTTCTTC. Translation gives CATSDLPGGSYNEQFF.

The chain has TRBV10-2 and TRBJ2-7; possibly TRBD2 for D (5 bases). Germline V gene lookup returns CDR1 WSHSY and CDR2 SAAADI. The CDR3 has 15 residues. Deletions cut 7 bases from V and 0 bases from J, with 16 bases between. The CDR3 spells CASIRGGALSYEQYF. The DNA for the CDR3 is TGCGCCAGCATCCGCGGAGGTGCACTCTCCTACGAGCAGTACTTC.

The gene calls are TRBV5-1 and TRBJ2-1; 11 nucleotides align to TRBD2. Germline assignment: CDR1 SGHRS and CDR2 YFSETQ. The CDR3 is made up of 15 amino acids. With V trimmed by 4 bases and J by 6 bases, 6 bases remained unmatched. The CDR3 sequence: CASSRDGTSGNEQFF. In DNA form, the CDR3 reads TGCGCCAGCAGCCGAGACGGGACTAGCGGCAATGAGCAGTTCTTC.

The chain uses TRBV23-1 and TRBJ1-5, with 7 bases identical to TRBD1. TRBV23-1 is flagged as an ORF with uncertain function. Losses at the gene ends were 1 base for V and 3 bases for J; bases not matched to a gene: 6. The CDR3 contains 16 residues. The CDR3 nucleotides read TGCGCCAGCAGTCAATTCCCGGACAGGTCCAATCAGCCCCAGCATTTT. As protein: CASSQFPDRSNQPQHF.

The V call is TRBV6-5, the J call TRBJ1-6; 9 positions agree with TRBD1. Germline V gene lookup returns CDR1 MNHEY and CDR2 SVGAGI. The CDR3 contains 14 residues. Germline trimming cut 8 bases from V and 8 bases from J; bases unmatched to any gene: 7. The DNA for the CDR3 is TGTGCCAGCTATAAGGACAGGGGACATTCACCCCTCCACTTT. This translates into CASYKDRGHSPLHF.

This chain joins TRBV12-3 or TRBV12-4 and TRBJ2-2; D not certain. The CDR3 extends over 13 amino acids. V shed 2 bases and J shed 8 bases, with 9 bases lying between them. DNA for the CDR3: TGTGCCAGCAGTTTACCCACGCGTGGGGAGCTGTTTTTT. This sequence encodes CASSLPTRGELFF.

The CDR3 reads CASTTGTDMNTEAFF. Written as DNA, the CDR3 is TGTGCCAGCACAACCGGGACAGACATGAACACTGAAGCTTTCTTT. V and J are TRBV28 and TRBJ1-1; 7 bases map to TRBD1. This CDR3 has 15 residues. V shed 7 bases and J 0 bases; nucleotides not matched to a gene: 8. From germline, CDR1 is MDHEN and CDR2 SYDVKM.

The chain uses TRBV6-2 or TRBV6-3 and TRBJ1-5; D remains ambiguous. This CDR3 comprises 12 residues. Germline V gene sequence: CDR1 MNHEY, CDR2 SVGEGT. V was shortened by 2 bases and J by 7 bases, with 6 bases between the two germline ends. The CDR3 DNA reads as TGTGCCAGCAGTTACCCTTTCCAGCCCCAGCATTTT. The encoded protein is CASSYPFQPQHF.

The genes are TRBV10-2 and TRBJ1-3; D ambiguous. Trimming removed 6 bases from V and 10 bases from J, with 19 bases in between. Germline loops: CDR1 WSHSY, CDR2 SAAADI. CDR3 length: 14 amino acids. As DNA, the CDR3 is TGCGCCAGCAGAGATACCGGGGAAAAGAGGACCATATATTTT. Translation: CASRDTGEKRTIYF.

This chain connects TRBV7-9 to TRBJ1-4; D gene uncertain. The CDR3 has 14 amino acids. Trimming shortened V by 6 bases and J by 5 bases, and 13 bases separated the two germline ends. Germline lookup yields CDR1 SEHNR and CDR2 FQNEAQ (reference sequence). The CDR3 DNA follows: TGTGCCAGCAGTCTCAGCGGGATAAATGAAAAACTGTTTTTT. Translation: CASSLSGINEKLFF.

This chain links TRBV7-9 with TRBJ1-6; D unresolved. The V and J ends lost 3 bases and 2 bases respectively, with 14 bases between them. CDR3 length: 17 residues. Germline assignment: CDR1 SEHNR and CDR2 FQNEAQ (reference sequence). The CDR3 nucleotides are TGTGCCAGCAGCTTTAACGTCTCTCCAGCCTATAATTCACCCCTCCACTTT. It specifies CASSFNVSPAYNSPLHF.